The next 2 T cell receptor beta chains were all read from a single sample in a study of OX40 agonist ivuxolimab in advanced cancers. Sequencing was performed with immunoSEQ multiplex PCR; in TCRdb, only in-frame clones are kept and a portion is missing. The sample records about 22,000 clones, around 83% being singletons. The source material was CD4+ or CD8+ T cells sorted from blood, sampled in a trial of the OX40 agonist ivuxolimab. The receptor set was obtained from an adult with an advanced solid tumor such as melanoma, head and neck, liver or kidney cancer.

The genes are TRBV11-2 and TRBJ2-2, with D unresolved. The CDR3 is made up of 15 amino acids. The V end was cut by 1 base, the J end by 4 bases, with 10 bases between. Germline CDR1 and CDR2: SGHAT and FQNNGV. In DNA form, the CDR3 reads TGTGCCAGCAGCTTAGTTGGCATGGGCACCGGGGAGCTGTTTTTT. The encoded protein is CASSLVGMGTGELFF.

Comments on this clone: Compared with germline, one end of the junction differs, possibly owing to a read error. The CDR3 DNA reads as TGTGCCAGCAGCCAAGATCCCCGGGGGGCGCAGGGCTATGACTACACCTTC. It codes for CASSQDPRGAQGYDYTF. The V and J genes are TRBV4-2 and TRBJ1-2; TRBD1 is a possible D gene (6 bases). The CDR3 extends over 17 amino acids. Germline CDR1 is LGHNA and CDR2 is YNFKEQ.